Listed below are T cell receptor beta chains from one sample, sequenced in a study of T-cell reconstitution after alpha-beta-depleted transplantation in children. MiXCR was run by TCRdb on the PCR reads, yielding one entry per CDR3 protein. This table holds 490,000 or so distinct CDR3 sequences, around 12% found once. The starting material was PBMCs from the stem cell graft donor, obtained from the stem cell graft. These receptors were collected from a human donor who donated a stem cell graft to a child with combined immunodeficiency. The CDR3 runs from the conserved cysteine through the conserved F or W. The D gene is left open where the match is weak. Only part of the rows carry a size: once, few, many, or a class if the clone is expanded.

TRBJ1-1 few TRBV10-3 NA TGTGCCATCAGCCTATTAATCCCTGGGACAAGAAAGGACAGCAAGAGTCTGAACACTGAAGCTTTCTTT CAISLLIPGTRKDSKSLNTEAFF
TRBJ2-3 many TRBV9 NA TGTGCCAGCAGCGGAGGCACGGGCGTAGGGGGGTCGCAGTATTTT CASSGGTGVGGSQYF
TRBJ1-1 few TRBV7-6 NA TGTGCCAGCAGCTCAAGGGGGGGACATATCACAATGAACACTGAAGCTTTCTTT CASSSRGGHITMNTEAFF
TRBJ2-1 NA TRBV6-4 NA TGTGCCAGCAGCCGCGCCCCAAGCGCCCGTCTAAGCTCCTACAATGAGCAGTTCTTC CASSRAPSARLSSYNEQFF
TRBJ2-1 few TRBV7-9 TRBD2 TGTGCCAGCAGCCCCGGGACTAGCGGGACGCATGAGCAGTTCTTC CASSPGTSGTHEQFF
TRBJ1-2 NA TRBV9 NA TGTGCCAGCAGCGTAGATGGGTCTCGCGTGGGAGGCTACACCTTC CASSVDGSRVGGYTF
TRBJ2-7 many TRBV4-3 TRBD1 TGCGCCAGCAGCCCCCCAGGGGGTGATGAGCAGTACTTC CASSPPGGDEQYF
TRBJ2-7 many TRBV12-3/TRBV12-4 NA TGTGCCAGCAGTTTGGGACACTGGGACGAGCAGTACTTC CASSLGHWDEQYF
TRBJ2-7 few TRBV6-1 NA TGTGCCAGCAGTGAAGCGCTTCGGGGCGAGCAGTACTTC CASSEALRGEQYF
TRBJ2-1 few TRBV3-1 NA TGTGCCAGCAGCGACACAGGGTTTGAGCAGTTCTTC CASSDTGFEQFF
TRBJ2-1 NA TRBV11-1 TRBD2 TGTGCCAGCAGTTCCCCGGGACTAGCGGGTTATATGAGCTCCTACAATGAGCAGTTCTTC CASSSPGLAGYMSSYNEQFF
TRBJ2-1 NA TRBV9 NA TGTGCCAGCAGCTCTGTAGGAGGGTCCTACAATGAGCAGTTCTTC CASSSVGGSYNEQFF
TRBJ2-7 few TRBV5-1 TRBD1 TGCGCCAGCAGCCGGGGGACAGGGGTATCCTACGAGCAGTACTTC CASSRGTGVSYEQYF
TRBJ1-2 many TRBV5-1 NA TGCGCCAGCAGCTTAGGCAGCCCCTATGGCTACACCTTC CASSLGSPYGYTF